This T cell receptor beta chain is from a study of Ad26.COV2.S vaccination and SARS-CoV-2 variants. Overall study: Intramuscular Ad26.COV2.S doses were given once or twice, 56 days apart. Regarding the study as a whole: Reported findings describe substantial breadth in spike-specific CD8+ and CD4+ T cell responses following vaccination.

The CDR3 has 14 amino acids. V dropped 5 bases and J dropped 3; count of bases not matched to a gene: 5. Per germline, CDR1 SNHLY and CDR2 FYNNEI. In the case of this clone: What it binds is not known.

Treatment: some 19 received Ad26.COV2.S at low or high dose, single or two shots; roughly 5 received placebo; per-sample allocation not given. The investigators took samples on day 63 after the first vaccine or placebo injection. Vaccination used an Ad26 vector expressing Wuhan-strain SARS-CoV-2 spike. Assay used: immunoSEQ multiplex PCR; TCRdb lists only in-frame clones, some missing. This sample has fewer than 900,000 clones, with more than 80% found just once. The material sequenced was peripheral blood, taken in a trial of Ad26.COV2.S vaccine versus placebo. V usage is TRBV2 and J usage is TRBJ2-7; TRBD1 matches at 9 bases. The receptor was isolated from a person aged 18-65 years who received the Ad26.COV2.S COVID-19 vaccine or a placebo. The chain's CDR3 is CASSPGTGRYEQYF. CDR3 nucleotide sequence: TGTGCCAGCAGTCCCGGGACAGGGCGCTACGAGCAGTACTTC.